The present entry profiles one T cell receptor (beta chain) with its context. The antigen is unknown. It was with 60 Vbeta and 13 Jbeta primers that the PCR ran. Assay: immunoSEQ multiplex PCR; the TCRdb copy retains only in-frame clones and omits some. The repertoire holds around 210,000 clones, with about 85% as singletons. The sample originates from a study of cytomegalovirus exposure and HLA in healthy donors. Whole-study findings and limits: Presence/absence results assume similar sequencing depth per donor, which may not hold. On later analysis, the bulk of CMV-associated TCR beta chains appeared to be HLA-restricted.

The germline gives CDR1 SGHVS, CDR2 FNYEAQ. This CDR3 spans 14 amino acids. V lost 2 bases, J lost 3 bases, and 10 bases lay in between. The chain uses TRBV7-6 and TRBJ1-1; D is ambiguous. What was sequenced was PBMCs. The TCR was taken from a girl between 2 and 10 years old in good health and CMV-seronegative. CDR3 sequence: CASSLWPPHTEAFF. The CDR3 bases are TGTGCCAGCAGCTTATGGCCCCCCCACACTGAAGCTTTCTTT.